These 13 T cell receptor beta chains share one sample of origin, sequenced in a study of OX40 agonist ivuxolimab in advanced cancers. The library was prepared using the immunoSEQ multiplex PCR assay. TCRdb retrieved this table from immuneACCESS and kept in-frame rearrangements only. Not all clones are present; in checked studies, unresolved V genes account for under half, and no reason is known for the remainder. In this sample the table shows almost 50,000 clones, about 86% of which occur a single time. The top ten hold 1.6% of the sample. The input for sequencing was CD4+ or CD8+ T cells sorted from blood, taken in a trial of the OX40 agonist ivuxolimab. The receptors were sampled from an adult with an advanced solid tumor such as melanoma, head and neck, liver or kidney cancer.

V and J are TRBV2 and TRBJ2-1, with D maybe TRBD2 (6 bases). In germline, CDR1 is SNHLY, CDR2 FYNNEI. Trimming took 4 bases from V and 6 from J, leaving 19 bases between them. This CDR3 spans 16 amino acids. In DNA, the CDR3 is TGTGCCAGCAGTGGGCTAGGCGGGACGTCCACCAATGAGCAGTTCTTC. This sequence encodes CASSGLGGTSTNEQFF.

The chain carries TRBV5-1 and TRBJ1-3; no clear D gene. CDR1 is SGHRS, CDR2 YFSETQ, per germline. V was shortened by 4 bases and J by 0 bases, with 8 bases between the two germline ends. The CDR3 extends over 14 amino acids. In DNA, the CDR3 is TGCGCCAGCAGCGGAGTCGACTCTGGAAACACCATATATTTT. Encoded protein: CASSGVDSGNTIYF.

Comments on this clone: A junction end diverges from the germline sequence, so it may reflect a read error. J is TRBJ1-1 and V is TRBV4-1, with D uncertain. The CDR3 length is 15 residues. CDR1 is MGHRA, CDR2 YSYEKL, per germline. This CDR3 reads CASGQGPLGNTEAFF. CDR3 nucleotides: TGCGCCAGCGGCCAAGGTCCACTGGGGAACACTGAAGCTTTCTTT.

The chain recombines TRBV9 with TRBJ2-2, with D unresolved. V was pared by 7 bases and J by 2 bases, with 12 bases between. The CDR3 sequence is 14 residues long. Germline CDR1 reads SGDLS; CDR2 reads YYNGEE. As DNA, the CDR3 is TGTGCCAGCCGACGGCTGACTAACACCGGGGAGCTGTTTTTT. Its translation: CASRRLTNTGELFF.

The chain is built from TRBV19 and TRBJ1-3, with D unclear. This CDR3 has 12 amino acids. The V end was cut by 7 bases, the J end by 8 bases, with 12 bases between. Per germline, CDR1 LNHDA and CDR2 SQIVND (reference sequence). DNA of the CDR3: TGTGCCAGTACCAACAGACGGGACACCATATATTTT. It encodes CASTNRRDTIYF.

The genes are TRBV6-6 and TRBJ1-3; a possible D gene is TRBD1 (5 bases). Trimming took 10 bases from V and 0 from J, leaving 19 bases between them. Germline lookup yields CDR1 MNHNY and CDR2 SVGAGI (reference sequence). The CDR3 length is 16 residues. The CDR3 DNA sequence: TGTGCCACCTCGACTGGGGCATTGAGCTCTGGAAACACCATATATTTT. Translation gives CATSTGALSSGNTIYF.

The chain recombines TRBV2 with TRBJ1-4; D is undetermined. Looked up from germline, CDR1 is SNHLY and CDR2 is FYNNEI. This CDR3 is built from 14 residues. Trimming removed 6 bases from V and 8 bases from J, with 16 bases in between. The CDR3: CASRYSSGGEKLFF. The CDR3 DNA is TGTGCCAGCAGGTACTCCAGCGGAGGAGAAAAACTGTTTTTT.

The J gene is TRBJ2-7, the V gene TRBV5-4; a possible D gene is TRBD1 (5 bases). V was shortened by 3 bases and J by 4 bases, with 8 bases between the two germline ends. This CDR3 spans 12 amino acids. Looked up from germline, CDR1 is SGHNT and CDR2 is YYREEE (reference sequence). The CDR3 DNA reads as TGTGCCAGCAGCTCTGACAGTTACGAGCAGTACTTC. Translated, it gives CASSSDSYEQYF. The full variable domain, rest sourced from reference TRBV5-4 and TRBJ2-7, is ETGVTQSPTHLIKTRGQQVTLRCSSQSGHNTVSWYQQALGQGPQFIFQYYREEENGRGNFPPRFSGLQFPNYSSELNVNALELDDSALYLCASSSDSYEQYFGPGTRLTVT.

The V call is TRBV5-1, the J call TRBJ1-2, with 7 bases lining up with TRBD1. The CDR3 totals 15 residues. J lost 4 bases, V lost 3 bases, and 9 bases had no gene match. Germline CDR1 is SGHRS and CDR2 is YFSETQ. DNA for the CDR3: TGCGCCAGCAGCTCCGGGAGGGGGCTAGGCTATGGCTACACCTTC. This codes for CASSSGRGLGYGYTF. The full variable domain, completed using reference TRBV5-1 and TRBJ1-2, is KAGVTQTPRYLIKTRGQQVTLSCSPISGHRSVSWYQQTPGQGLQFLFEYFSETQRNKGNFPGRFSGRQFSNSRSEMNVSTLELGDSALYLCASSSGRGLGYGYTFGSGTRLTVV.

This rearrangement joins TRBV7-8 to TRBJ1-2, with D perhaps matching TRBD1 (6 bases). Germline V lookup: CDR1 SGHVS, CDR2 FQNEAQ. With 5 bases removed from V and 3 bases from J, the gap between germline ends came to 19 bases. The CDR3 runs to 16 residues. The CDR3 is CASSPQTGGLDYGYTF. CDR3 DNA: TGTGCCAGCAGCCCGCAGACGGGGGGGCTAGACTATGGCTACACCTTC.

The genes are TRBV4-1 and TRBJ2-7; D remains unclear. Trimming removed 4 bases at V and 0 bases at J, with 10 bases between. Germline V gene data show CDR1 as MGHRA and CDR2 as YSYEKL. The CDR3 is made up of 14 amino acids. The DNA for the CDR3 is TGCGCCAGCAGCCCCTCGGAGTTCTCCTACGAGCAGTACTTC. It is translated as CASSPSEFSYEQYF.

This chain uses TRBV4-3 with TRBJ2-5; D possibly uses TRBD1 or TRBD2 (5 bases each). V was clipped by 3 bases and J by 2 bases, with 13 bases between them. CDR3 length equals 15 residues. The germline V gene has CDR1 LGHNA and CDR2 YSLEER. The DNA of the CDR3 is TGCGCCAGCAGCCAGGGGGTCAGCGGACAAGAGACCCAGTACTTC. Translation: CASSQGVSGQETQYF.

This clone came up once. This chain links TRBV5-4 with TRBJ2-7; 7 bases fit TRBD2. V lost 0 bases to trimming and J lost 0 bases; unmatched junction nucleotides: 0. The CDR3 contains 14 residues. Germline loops: CDR1 SGHNT, CDR2 YYREEE (reference sequence). The CDR3 DNA reads TGTGCCAGCAGCTTGGAGCGGGGCTCCTACGAGCAGTACTTC. It codes for CASSLERGSYEQYF.